This T cell receptor beta chain appears in the sequencing data of a study of PD-L1 blockade in urothelial cancer (dated by TCRdb to about 2017). Regarding the complete study: Every patient began therapy in 2014 and was given atezolizumab 1,200 mg intravenously every 3 weeks. Durable clinical benefit was defined as a progression-free survival longer than 6 months, and TCR features were additionally tested against progression-free survival and overall survival. Patients had an ECOG performance status of 0 or 1 and had received between 0 and 3 prior chemotherapy regimens. Pretreatment tumor samples, along with matched peripheral blood collected serially before and after atezolizumab treatment, underwent TCR sequencing. Blood samples yielded a median of about 150,000 T cells and roughly 80,000 unique TCRs, with median clonality 0.080. Blood samples were analyzed at two time points: 3 weeks after treatment start (second dose) and 6 weeks after treatment start. An exploratory multi-omic analysis was conducted of the somatic, immune and clinical correlates of response to PD-L1 blockade with atezolizumab in urothelial cancer. Pretreatment blood TCR-seq was available for around 29 patients, at least one posttreatment blood collection was obtained for around 25 patients, and tumor TCR-seq was available for around 25 patients. About nine tenths of the roughly 29 patients were males with bladder-origin urothelial cancer, and about 65% of the roughly 30 reported a prior smoking history. Durable clinical benefit was achieved by nine patients but not by the remaining 20. In the same patients who had TCR sequencing, pretreatment tumors also underwent whole exome sequencing and RNA sequencing.

The CDR1 and CDR2 encoded by the germline V gene are WSHSY and SAAADI. Here V drops 6 bases and J drops 3 bases, and the junction holds 15 bases not matched to any gene. From its cysteine to its phenylalanine, the CDR3 spans 19 amino acids. Only the CDR3 part of the read is kept: 57 bases, read in frame from the first base. The time point label, as the study defines it: peripheral blood 6 weeks after treatment start. The cohort included 25 to 30 patients with locally advanced or metastatic urothelial carcinoma who were treated at Memorial Sloan Kettering on a trial protocol. Peripheral blood mononuclear cells were collected from each patient pretreatment and during treatment, giving between 1 and 8 total time points per patient. The Qiagen DNeasy Blood extraction kit was used to purify genomic DNA from total PBMCs and tumor samples. PBMCs were collected pretreatment and during treatment, and were isolated and stored as previously described.

Each PCR received spiked-in synthetic TCR analog templates so that absolute template abundance could be estimated from read counts. TCRbeta CDR3 regions were amplified from genomic DNA with bias-controlled V and J gene primers using the immunoSEQ assay. Rearranged TCRbeta segments were sequenced at approximately 20X coverage. In the paper's pipeline: Clustering was used to correct sequencing errors, and CDR3s were annotated against IMGT to assign V, D and J genes. Out-of-frame and stop-codon sequences were excluded, and only productive TCRbeta rearrangements were used in downstream analyses. To compute clonality, Shannon entropy was normalized by the log of the number of unique productive sequences and then subtracted from one. Clones differing between time points or between blood and tumor were identified using Fisher's exact test with Benjamini-Hochberg correction, with an adjusted p below 0.01 applied as the threshold. TCRdb limited this immuneACCESS table to in-frame rearrangements with V and J called. A share of clones is missing; checked studies link under half to unresolved V genes, and the rest is unexplained. V and J calls and clone size are those listed in that table; D and trimming were worked out from the DNA. A total of approximately 93,000 clones appear in this sample, 70% to 90% of them only once. Approximately 8.4% of the sample rests with the top ten.

Study-wide conclusions, independent of this receptor: A pretreatment peripheral blood TCR clonality below the median was linked to improved progression-free and overall survival. Greater expansion of tumor-associated TCR clones in peripheral blood 3 weeks after the start of treatment was observed in patients with durable benefit (n ≈ 22, p = 0.022). Small sample size (n ≈ 30) and many exploratory analyses mean the results are intended to be hypothesis-generating.

As for this clone: Its antigen has not been determined. Nothing much larger sits one base from this clone, and base qualities are not available.

This chain joins TRBV10-2 to TRBJ2-2, with 11 central nucleotides matching TRBD2. The sequencing used PBMCs, collected around atezolizumab (anti-PD-L1) treatment. The origin of this receptor is a man between 65 and 85 years old with urothelial cancer. The sequence in DNA is TGCGCCAGCAGCCCCCCGGATGATAGCGGGGGGGCCGACACCGGGGAGCTGTTTTTT. Protein translation: CASSPPDDSGGADTGELFF.